The 22 T cell receptor beta chains below all came from one sample that was sequenced in a study of shared clonotypes between healthy human individuals. Assay used: immunoSEQ multiplex PCR; TCRdb lists only in-frame clones, some missing. The table shows over 850,000 clones, with roughly 74% occurring only once. What was sequenced was memory CD4+ T cells from PBMCs. Subset given: CD45RA-negative fraction. The receptors derive from a man aged 18 to 29 in good health. Some clones in this sample may be carry-over from other donors' samples.

The rearrangement uses TRBV28 and TRBJ1-2; D is ambiguous. Germline lookup yields CDR1 MDHEN and CDR2 SYDVKM. The CDR3 length is 13 residues. V was trimmed by 3 bases and J by 7 bases, leaving 12 bases between them. The CDR3 DNA is TGTGCCAGCAGTTTCTCGGACGACGCTGGCTACACCTTC. This gives the protein CASSFSDDAGYTF.

The chain employs TRBV6-5 and TRBJ1-3; D not resolved. Trimming stripped 0 bases from V and 0 bases from J, with 3 bases between. Germline CDR1 is MNHEY and CDR2 is SVGAGI. The CDR3 covers 14 residues. CDR3 sequence: CASSYSISGNTIYF. CDR3 sequence (DNA): TGTGCCAGCAGTTACTCGATCTCTGGAAACACCATATATTTT.

The chain has TRBV5-1 and TRBJ2-4, with 8 bases identical to TRBD2. Germline V gene data show CDR1 as SGHRS and CDR2 as YFSETQ. J lost 6 bases, V lost 0 bases, and 11 bases had no gene match. This CDR3 has 17 residues. CDR3 amino acids: CASSLAAGLGGGNIQYF. In DNA, the CDR3 is TGCGCCAGCAGCTTGGCCGCGGGACTAGGGGGAGGAAACATTCAGTACTTC. Full variable domain (missing parts from reference TRBV5-1 and TRBJ2-4): KAGVTQTPRYLIKTRGQQVTLSCSPISGHRSVSWYQQTPGQGLQFLFEYFSETQRNKGNFPGRFSGRQFSNSRSEMNVSTLELGDSALYLCASSLAAGLGGGNIQYFGAGTRLSVL.

This clone was counted only a few times. V usage is TRBV5-1 and J usage is TRBJ2-7, with TRBD2 as a possible D gene (6 bases). Trimming removed 4 bases at V and 6 bases at J, with 14 bases between. Germline V gives CDR1 SGHRS, CDR2 YFSETQ. The CDR3 is made up of 13 amino acids. The CDR3 coding sequence is TGCGCCAGCAGCACCATAAGGGAGGCCGAGCAGTACTTC. This codes for CASSTIREAEQYF.

On this clone: Other DNA sequences in the sample encode the same CDR3. This chain links TRBV2 with TRBJ2-2; possible D gene TRBD1, 5 bases. CDR3 length equals 12 residues. Germline V gene sequence: CDR1 SNHLY, CDR2 FYNNEI. Trimming left V 6 bases short and J 5 bases short, with 7 bases between. CDR3: CASRTGTGELFF. The CDR3 DNA reads as TGTGCCAGCAGAACAGGAACCGGGGAGCTGTTTTTT.

The chain has TRBV18 and TRBJ1-6; 12 positions agree with TRBD1. Germline-derived CDR1 and CDR2 are KGHSH and LQKENI. Unmatched junction bases numbered 0, after V lost 3 bases and J lost 9 bases. CDR3 length equals 14 residues. The CDR3: CASSPGQGASPLHF. The CDR3 DNA reads TGTGCCAGCTCACCGGGACAGGGGGCTTCACCCCTCCACTTT.

This clone showed up just once. The gene calls are TRBV7-2 and TRBJ2-1; possible D gene TRBD2, 5 bases. The CDR3 is made up of 13 amino acids. V lost 5 bases, J lost 9 bases, and 14 bases lay in between. Per the germline V gene, CDR1 is SGHTA and CDR2 is FQGNSA. In DNA, the CDR3 is TGTGCCAGCAGCCCCCGCCCGGACTCTGAGCAGTTCTTC. Amino acid sequence: CASSPRPDSEQFF.

The V gene is TRBV5-1, the J gene TRBJ2-7, with 10 positions matching TRBD1. CDR3 size: 14 residues. CDR1 is SGHRS, CDR2 YFSETQ, per germline. J gave up 5 bases and V 4 bases, and 6 bases lay outside the gene matches. The CDR3 nucleotides are TGCGCCAGCAGCCAGGACAGGGGGACTAACGAGCAGTACTTC. It is translated as CASSQDRGTNEQYF.

This clone showed up just once. This chain connects TRBV28 to TRBJ1-2, with unresolved D. V was trimmed by 2 bases and J by 8 bases, leaving 15 bases between them. Germline V gives CDR1 MDHEN, CDR2 SYDVKM. This CDR3 has 14 amino acids. CDR3 sequence: CASSLRFYGLGYTF. DNA of the CDR3: TGTGCCAGCAGTTTAAGGTTCTACGGACTGGGCTACACCTTC.

This chain connects TRBV5-1 to TRBJ2-7, with 11 bases aligning to TRBD2. The germline V gene encodes CDR1 SGHRS and CDR2 YFSETQ. The junction had 10 bases not matched to a gene; V was cut back by 5 bases and J by 6 bases. CDR3 length equals 15 residues. The CDR3 nucleotides read TGCGCCAGCAGAATACCGGGACTAGCGGCTAGCGAGCAGTACTTC. Its protein product is CASRIPGLAASEQYF.

V is TRBV28 and J is TRBJ1-2; D might be TRBD1 (6 bases). The germline V and J ends were trimmed by 3 bases and 0 bases, with 14 bases remaining between them. The germline gives CDR1 MDHEN, CDR2 SYDVKM. The CDR3 runs to 16 residues. The DNA of the CDR3 is TGTGCCAGCAGTTTGGCCGGGGGGCCTACTAACTATGGCTACACCTTC. It codes for CASSLAGGPTNYGYTF.

The CDR3 loop is CASSPSGGQGSYEQYF. CDR3 DNA sequence: TGCGCCAGCAGCCCTTCGGGGGGACAGGGGAGCTACGAGCAGTACTTC. The chain links TRBV5-1 to TRBJ2-7, with 10 bases lining up with TRBD1. The CDR3 is 16 amino acids. From germline, CDR1 is SGHRS and CDR2 YFSETQ. Unmatched junction bases numbered 10, after V lost 4 bases and J lost 3 bases.

The CDR3 region has the DNA TGCGCCAGCAGCTTGGGCGGCCTCTACAATGAGCAGTTCTTC. This codes for CASSLGGLYNEQFF. This chain uses TRBV5-1 with TRBJ2-1; no firm D call. The CDR3 covers 14 residues. Germline V CDR1 and CDR2: SGHRS, YFSETQ. V lost 0 bases and J lost 3, with 7 bases in between. Full variable domain (rest looked up from reference TRBV5-1 and TRBJ2-1): KAGVTQTPRYLIKTRGQQVTLSCSPISGHRSVSWYQQTPGQGLQFLFEYFSETQRNKGNFPGRFSGRQFSNSRSEMNVSTLELGDSALYLCASSLGGLYNEQFFGPGTRLTVL.

The table lists this clone with a count of one. At one boundary the junction diverges from the germline segment, which might be a read error. V is TRBV2 and J is TRBJ2-7, with D uncertain. The germline V gene has CDR1 SNHLY and CDR2 FYNNEI. This CDR3 is 14 amino acids long. CDR3 loop: CAGSEAGYSYEQYF. The CDR3, as DNA: TGTGCCGGCAGTGAGGCAGGTTATTCCTACGAGCAGTACTTC.

CDR3 nucleotide sequence: TGTGCCAGCAGCTCCACCAGAAGCGGGAACACCATATATTTT. It encodes CASSSTRSGNTIYF. The chain is built from TRBV7-6 and TRBJ1-3; D uncertain. V lost 4 bases to trimming and J lost 7 bases, with 14 bases between them. Germline V lookup: CDR1 SGHVS, CDR2 FNYEAQ. This CDR3 contains 14 residues.

This sequence joins TRBV9 and TRBJ2-7, with 10 positions matching TRBD2. V shed 0 bases, J shed 7 bases, and the junction held 10 bases outside the gene matches. The germline CDR1 and CDR2 sequences are SGDLS and YYNGEE. This CDR3 has 16 residues. CDR3 sequence (DNA): TGTGCCAGCAGCGTAGCGACTAGCGGGTCCCTGGGGGAGCAGTACTTC. Its translation is CASSVATSGSLGEQYF.

V usage is TRBV6-1 and J usage is TRBJ2-1, with 9 bases aligning to TRBD1. CDR1 MNHNS and CDR2 SASEGT come from the germline V gene. V shed 7 bases, J shed 4 bases, and the junction held 8 bases outside the gene matches. This CDR3 region has 15 residues. CDR3 in amino acids: CASIHDRGRYNEQFF. CDR3 DNA: TGTGCCAGCATTCACGACAGGGGGAGGTACAATGAGCAGTTCTTC.

The V gene is TRBV18, the J gene TRBJ2-7; 11 nucleotides match TRBD1. V gave up 1 base and J gave up 4 bases; unmatched junction bases: 3. Germline CDR1 reads KGHSH; CDR2 reads LQKENI. CDR3 length: 15 amino acids. The CDR3 nucleotides read TGTGCCAGCTCACCACGGGGGACAGGGGGGTACGAGCAGTACTTC. Translated, it gives CASSPRGTGGYEQYF.

This clone turned up a few times. The chain recombines TRBV5-6 with TRBJ2-1; TRBD2 aligns across 9 bases. Germline V CDR1 and CDR2: SGHDT, YYEEEE. The trim removed 1 base at V and 1 base at J, leaving 6 bases unmatched. CDR3 size: 17 residues. The CDR3 sequence: CASSLTLAGRSYNEQFF. CDR3 DNA sequence: TGTGCCAGCAGCTTGACGCTAGCGGGAAGGTCCTACAATGAGCAGTTCTTC.

The chain has TRBV9 and TRBJ1-1; tentative D call: TRBD1 (6 bases). Trimming took 4 bases from V and 3 from J, leaving 19 bases between them. Per the germline V gene, CDR1 is SGDLS and CDR2 is YYNGEE. The CDR3 length is 16 residues. The CDR3 DNA sequence: TGTGCCAGCAGCCCCTTGGGGGCTACTGGGGACACTGAAGCTTTCTTT. Its protein product is CASSPLGATGDTEAFF.

Of note for this clone: Other DNA sequences in the sample encode the same CDR3. The chain links TRBV7-9 to TRBJ2-1; 13 bases are a match to TRBD2. V dropped 5 bases and J dropped 1; count of bases not matched to a gene: 2. CDR1 SEHNR and CDR2 FQNEAQ come from the germline V gene (reference sequence). CDR3 length equals 16 residues. CDR3 region: CASSGLAGVSYNEQFF. The CDR3 nucleotides read TGTGCCAGCAGCGGACTAGCGGGAGTGTCCTACAATGAGCAGTTCTTC.

This chain connects TRBV28 to TRBJ1-1; no clear D. Germline CDR1 and CDR2: MDHEN and SYDVKM. Trimming took 6 bases from V and 4 from J, leaving 18 bases between them. There are 15 residues in the CDR3. CDR3 residues: CASSRGLTLVTEAFF. The CDR3 coding sequence is TGTGCCAGCAGCCGAGGGCTCACGTTAGTCACTGAAGCTTTCTTT. The whole variable domain, filled in from reference TRBV28 and TRBJ1-1, reads DVKVTQSSRYLVKRTGEKVFLECVQDMDHENMFWYRQDPGLGLRLIYFSYDVKMKEKGDIPEGYSVSREKKERFSLILESASTNQTSMYLCASSRGLTLVTEAFFGQGTRLTVV.